This T cell receptor beta chain came from a study of T cells in Graves' hyperthyroidism and ophthalmopathy. General study results and limits: Blood held most thyroid clonotypes expanded above 0.001 frequency.

The TCR beta CDR3 regions underwent amplification using RNA transcripts as the source. A first-round RT-PCR of the TCR CDR3 used the HTBI primer set. TCRdb recomputed calls from the multiplex PCR reads with MiXCR, one row per CDR3 protein. The data show some 800,000 distinct CDR3 sequences, about two fifths seen once. A lack of ophthalmopathy progression within 18 months defined stable Graves' hyperthyroidism. Researchers barred patients who had uncontrolled infection, other autoimmune disease, pregnancy or lactation. With respect to this clonotype: Its antigen is as yet unknown.

Source material: blood. The clonotype was recovered from a man in his late teens or twenties with Graves' hyperthyroidism.

CDR3 protein: CATSGTNPLYEQYF. CDR3 sequence (DNA): TGTGCCACCAGCGGGACGAACCCCCTCTACGAGCAGTACTTC. The chain couples TRBV24-1 to TRBJ2-7; D tentatively reads TRBD1 or TRBD2 (5 bases each). The CDR3 is 14 amino acids. Germline lookup yields CDR1 KGHDR and CDR2 SFDVKD. The V gene lost 7 bases and the J gene lost 3 bases, with 15 bases spanning the gap.